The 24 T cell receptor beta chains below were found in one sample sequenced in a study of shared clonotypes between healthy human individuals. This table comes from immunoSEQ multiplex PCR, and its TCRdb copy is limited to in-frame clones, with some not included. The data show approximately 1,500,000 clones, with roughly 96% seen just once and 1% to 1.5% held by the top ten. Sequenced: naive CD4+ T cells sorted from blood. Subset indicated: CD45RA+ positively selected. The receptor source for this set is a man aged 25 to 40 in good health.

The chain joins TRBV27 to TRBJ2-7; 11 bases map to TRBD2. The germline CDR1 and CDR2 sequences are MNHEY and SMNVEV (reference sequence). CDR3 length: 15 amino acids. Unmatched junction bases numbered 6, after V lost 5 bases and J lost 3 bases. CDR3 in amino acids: CASSKLGLADYEQYF. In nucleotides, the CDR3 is TGTGCCAGCAGTAAACTGGGACTAGCGGACTACGAGCAGTACTTC.

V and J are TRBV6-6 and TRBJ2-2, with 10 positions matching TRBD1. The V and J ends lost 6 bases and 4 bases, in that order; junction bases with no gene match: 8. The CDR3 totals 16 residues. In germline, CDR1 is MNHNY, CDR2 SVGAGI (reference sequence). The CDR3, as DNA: TGTGCCAGCAGACCCGGACAGGGGGGGGTCACCGGGGAGCTGTTTTTT. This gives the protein CASRPGQGGVTGELFF.

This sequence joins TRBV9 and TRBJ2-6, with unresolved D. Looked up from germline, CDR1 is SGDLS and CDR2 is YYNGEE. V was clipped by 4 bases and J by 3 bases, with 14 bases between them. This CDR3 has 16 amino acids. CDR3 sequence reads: CASSPTPGHGANVLTF. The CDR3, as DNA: TGTGCCAGCAGCCCTACCCCCGGTCATGGGGCCAACGTCCTGACTTTC.

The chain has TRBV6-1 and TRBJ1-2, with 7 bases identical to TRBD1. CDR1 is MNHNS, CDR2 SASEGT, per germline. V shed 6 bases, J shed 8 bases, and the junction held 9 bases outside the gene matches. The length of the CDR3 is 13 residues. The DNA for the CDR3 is TGTGCCAGCAGGGCCACAGGGGAGTCGGGCTACACCTTC. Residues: CASRATGESGYTF.

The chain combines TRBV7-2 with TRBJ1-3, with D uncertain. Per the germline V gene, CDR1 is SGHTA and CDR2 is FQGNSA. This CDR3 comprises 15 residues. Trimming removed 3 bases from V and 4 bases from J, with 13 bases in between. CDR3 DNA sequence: TGTGCCAGCAGCTTCTTCTGGGAATCAGGAAACACCATATATTTT. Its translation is CASSFFWESGNTIYF.

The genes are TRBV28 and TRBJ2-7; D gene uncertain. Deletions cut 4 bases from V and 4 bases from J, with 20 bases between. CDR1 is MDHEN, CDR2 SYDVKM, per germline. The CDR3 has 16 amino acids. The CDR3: CASSSPGRWIPYEQYF. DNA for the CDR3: TGTGCCAGCAGTTCCCCGGGCCGATGGATACCTTACGAGCAGTACTTC. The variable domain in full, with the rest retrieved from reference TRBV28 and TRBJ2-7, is DVKVTQSSRYLVKRTGEKVFLECVQDMDHENMFWYRQDPGLGLRLIYFSYDVKMKEKGDIPEGYSVSREKKERFSLILESASTNQTSMYLCASSSPGRWIPYEQYFGPGTRLTVT.

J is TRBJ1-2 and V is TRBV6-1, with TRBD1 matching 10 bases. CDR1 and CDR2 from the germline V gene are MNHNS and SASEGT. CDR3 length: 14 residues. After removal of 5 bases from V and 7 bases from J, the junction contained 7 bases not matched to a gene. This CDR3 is CASSKGQGVSGYTF. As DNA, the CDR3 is TGTGCCAGCAGTAAAGGACAGGGGGTTAGTGGCTACACCTTC.

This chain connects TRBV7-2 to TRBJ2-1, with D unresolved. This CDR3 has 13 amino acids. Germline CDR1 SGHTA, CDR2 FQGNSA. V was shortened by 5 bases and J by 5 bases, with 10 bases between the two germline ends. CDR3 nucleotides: TGTGCCAGCAGCATAGGACCTAACAATGAGCAGTTCTTC. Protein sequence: CASSIGPNNEQFF.

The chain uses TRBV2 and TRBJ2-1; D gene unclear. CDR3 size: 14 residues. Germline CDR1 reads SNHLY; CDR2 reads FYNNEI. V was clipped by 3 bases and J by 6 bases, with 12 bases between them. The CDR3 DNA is TGTGCCAGCAGTGACCGTCGGCCCGGCAATGAGCAGTTCTTC. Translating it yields CASSDRRPGNEQFF.

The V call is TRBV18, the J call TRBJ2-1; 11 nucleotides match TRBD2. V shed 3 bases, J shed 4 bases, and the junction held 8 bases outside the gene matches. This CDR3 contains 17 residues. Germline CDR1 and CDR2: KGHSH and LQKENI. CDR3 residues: CASSPRPGTSGYNEQFF. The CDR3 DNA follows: TGTGCCAGCTCACCCCGACCCGGGACTAGCGGTTACAATGAGCAGTTCTTC.

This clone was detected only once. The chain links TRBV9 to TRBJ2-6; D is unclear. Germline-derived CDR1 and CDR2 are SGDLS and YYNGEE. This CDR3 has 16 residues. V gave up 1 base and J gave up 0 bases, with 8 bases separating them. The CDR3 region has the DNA TGTGCCAGCAGCGTACGACACCTCTCTGGGGCCAACGTCCTGACTTTC. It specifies CASSVRHLSGANVLTF.

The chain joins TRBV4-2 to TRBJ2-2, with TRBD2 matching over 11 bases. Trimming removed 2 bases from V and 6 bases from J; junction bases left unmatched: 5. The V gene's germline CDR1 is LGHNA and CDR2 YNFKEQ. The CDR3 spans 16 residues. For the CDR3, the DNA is TGTGCCAGCAGCCAATTAGCGGGAGGGCCATCCGGGGAGCTGTTTTTT. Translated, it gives CASSQLAGGPSGELFF.

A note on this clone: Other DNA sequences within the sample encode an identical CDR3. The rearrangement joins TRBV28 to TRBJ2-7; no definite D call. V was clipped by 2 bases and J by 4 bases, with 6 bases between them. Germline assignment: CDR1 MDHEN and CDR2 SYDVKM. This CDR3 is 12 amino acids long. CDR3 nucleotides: TGTGCCAGCAGTTTAGGTAGATACGAGCAGTACTTC. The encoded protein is CASSLGRYEQYF. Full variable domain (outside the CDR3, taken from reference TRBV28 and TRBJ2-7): DVKVTQSSRYLVKRTGEKVFLECVQDMDHENMFWYRQDPGLGLRLIYFSYDVKMKEKGDIPEGYSVSREKKERFSLILESASTNQTSMYLCASSLGRYEQYFGPGTRLTVT.

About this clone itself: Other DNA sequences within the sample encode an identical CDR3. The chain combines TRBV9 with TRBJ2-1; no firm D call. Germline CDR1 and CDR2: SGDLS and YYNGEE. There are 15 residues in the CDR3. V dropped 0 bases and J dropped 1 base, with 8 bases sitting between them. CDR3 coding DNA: TGTGCCAGCAGCGTAGTGACGGGTTCCTACAATGAGCAGTTCTTC. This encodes CASSVVTGSYNEQFF.

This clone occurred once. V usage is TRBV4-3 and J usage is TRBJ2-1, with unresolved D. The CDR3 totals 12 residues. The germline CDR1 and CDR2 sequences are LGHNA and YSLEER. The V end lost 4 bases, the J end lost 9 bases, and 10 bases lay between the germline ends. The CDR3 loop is CASSRRASEQFF. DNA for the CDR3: TGCGCCAGCAGCCGACGAGCGAGTGAGCAGTTCTTC.

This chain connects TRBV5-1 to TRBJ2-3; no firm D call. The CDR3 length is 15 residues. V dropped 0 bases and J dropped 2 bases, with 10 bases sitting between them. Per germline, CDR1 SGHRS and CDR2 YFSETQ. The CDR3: CASSLGTVLTDTQYF. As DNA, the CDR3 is TGCGCCAGCAGCTTGGGTACTGTACTCACAGATACGCAGTATTTT.

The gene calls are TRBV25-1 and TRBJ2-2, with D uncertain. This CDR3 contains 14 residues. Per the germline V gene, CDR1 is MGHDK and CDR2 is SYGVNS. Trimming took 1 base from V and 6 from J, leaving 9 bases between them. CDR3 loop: CASSELAAPGELFF. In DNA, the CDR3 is TGTGCCAGCAGTGAATTAGCAGCCCCCGGGGAGCTGTTTTTT.

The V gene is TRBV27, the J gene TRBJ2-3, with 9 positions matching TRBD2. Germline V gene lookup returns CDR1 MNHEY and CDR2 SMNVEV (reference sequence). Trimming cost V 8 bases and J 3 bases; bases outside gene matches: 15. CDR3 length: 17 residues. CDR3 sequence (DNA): TGTGCCAGCCGTGGGGCGGGAGGGCGAAGAGGAACAGATACGCAGTATTTT. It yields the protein CASRGAGGRRGTDTQYF.

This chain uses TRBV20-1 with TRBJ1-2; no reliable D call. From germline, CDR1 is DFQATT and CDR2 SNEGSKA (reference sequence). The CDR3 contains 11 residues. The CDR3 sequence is CRGYRDYGYTF. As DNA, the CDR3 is TGCAGGGGCTATAGGGACTATGGCTACACCTTC.

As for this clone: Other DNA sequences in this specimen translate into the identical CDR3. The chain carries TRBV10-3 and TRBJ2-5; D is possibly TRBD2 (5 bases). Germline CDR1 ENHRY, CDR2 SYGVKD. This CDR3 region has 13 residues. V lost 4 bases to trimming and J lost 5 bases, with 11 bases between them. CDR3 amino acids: CAISGGQRETQYF. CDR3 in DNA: TGTGCCATCAGTGGAGGGCAGAGGGAGACCCAGTACTTC.

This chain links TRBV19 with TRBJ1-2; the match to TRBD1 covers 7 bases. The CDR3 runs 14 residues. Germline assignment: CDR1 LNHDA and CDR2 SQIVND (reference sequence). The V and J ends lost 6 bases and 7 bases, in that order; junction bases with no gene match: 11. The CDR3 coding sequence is TGTGCCAGTAGGCCTGACAGGGCGAATAGTGGCTACACCTTC. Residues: CASRPDRANSGYTF. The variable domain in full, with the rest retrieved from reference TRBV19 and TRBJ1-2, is DGGITQSPKYLFRKEGQNVTLSCEQNLNHDAMYWYRQDPGQGLRLIYYSQIVNDFQKGDIAEGYSVSREKKESFPLTVTSAQKNPTAFYLCASRPDRANSGYTFGSGTRLTVV.

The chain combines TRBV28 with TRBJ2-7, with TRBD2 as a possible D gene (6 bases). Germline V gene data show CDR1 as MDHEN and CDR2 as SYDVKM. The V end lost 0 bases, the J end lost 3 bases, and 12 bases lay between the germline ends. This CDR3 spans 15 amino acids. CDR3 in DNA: TGTGCCAGCAGTTTATGGGGGGACTTAGTCTACGAGCAGTACTTC. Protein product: CASSLWGDLVYEQYF.

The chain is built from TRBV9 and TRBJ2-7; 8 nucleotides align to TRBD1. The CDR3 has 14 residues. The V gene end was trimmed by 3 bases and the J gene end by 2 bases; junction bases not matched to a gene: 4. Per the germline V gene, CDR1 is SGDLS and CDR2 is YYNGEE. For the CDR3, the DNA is TGTGCCAGCAGCGCACGGACAGGGACCTACGAGCAGTACTTC. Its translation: CASSARTGTYEQYF.

The CDR3 region is CASSHKQVGNTIYF. In DNA form, the CDR3 reads TGTGCCAGCAGCCATAAACAGGTGGGAAACACCATATATTTT. The chain joins TRBV7-9 to TRBJ1-3; D possibly corresponds to TRBD1 (5 bases). The V gene lost 5 bases and the J gene lost 4 bases, with 12 bases spanning the gap. The CDR3 is 14 amino acids. From germline, CDR1 is SEHNR and CDR2 FQNEAQ (reference sequence).